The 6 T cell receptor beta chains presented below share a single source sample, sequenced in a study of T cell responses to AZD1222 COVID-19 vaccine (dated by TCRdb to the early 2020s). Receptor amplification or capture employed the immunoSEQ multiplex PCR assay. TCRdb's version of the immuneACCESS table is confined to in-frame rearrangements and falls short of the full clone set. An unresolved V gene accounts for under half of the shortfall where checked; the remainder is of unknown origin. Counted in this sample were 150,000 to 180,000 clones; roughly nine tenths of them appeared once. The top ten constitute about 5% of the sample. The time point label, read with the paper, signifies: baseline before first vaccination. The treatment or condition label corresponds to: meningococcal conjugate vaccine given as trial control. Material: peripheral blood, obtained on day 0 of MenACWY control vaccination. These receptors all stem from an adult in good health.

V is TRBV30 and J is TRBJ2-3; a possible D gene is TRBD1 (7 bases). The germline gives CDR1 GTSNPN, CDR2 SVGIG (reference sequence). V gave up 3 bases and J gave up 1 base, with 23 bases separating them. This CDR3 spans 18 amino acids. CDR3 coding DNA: TGTGCCTGGAGGAGGGGGCGCGGAGCGGGTTATCGCACAGATACGCAGTATTTT. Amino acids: CAWRRGRGAGYRTDTQYF.

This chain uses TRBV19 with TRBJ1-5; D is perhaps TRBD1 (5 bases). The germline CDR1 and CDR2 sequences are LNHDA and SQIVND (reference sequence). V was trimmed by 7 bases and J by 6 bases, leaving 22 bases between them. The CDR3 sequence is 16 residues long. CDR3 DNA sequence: TGTGCCAGTAAGCCCTCCGGGGCAGCGGGGAGTCAGCCCCAGCATTTT. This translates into CASKPSGAAGSQPQHF.

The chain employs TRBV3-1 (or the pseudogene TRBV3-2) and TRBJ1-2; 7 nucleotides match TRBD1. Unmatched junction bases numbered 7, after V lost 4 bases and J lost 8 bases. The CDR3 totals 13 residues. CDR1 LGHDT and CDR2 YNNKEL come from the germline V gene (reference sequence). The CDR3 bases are TGTGCCAGCAGCCTTCAGGGGGATCTGGGCTACACCTTC. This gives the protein CASSLQGDLGYTF.

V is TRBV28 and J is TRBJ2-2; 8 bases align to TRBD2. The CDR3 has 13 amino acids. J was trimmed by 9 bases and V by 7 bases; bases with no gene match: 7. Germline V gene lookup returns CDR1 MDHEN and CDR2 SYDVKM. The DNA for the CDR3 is TGTGCCAGCACCCGGGAGGGGTACCGGGAGCTGTTTTTT. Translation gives CASTREGYRELFF.

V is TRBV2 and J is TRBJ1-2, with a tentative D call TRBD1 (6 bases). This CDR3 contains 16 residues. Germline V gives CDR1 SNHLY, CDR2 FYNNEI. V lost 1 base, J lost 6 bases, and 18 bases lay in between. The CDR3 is CASSEVLPRGADGYTF. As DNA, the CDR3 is TGTGCCAGCAGTGAAGTGCTACCCCGGGGGGCGGATGGCTACACCTTC.

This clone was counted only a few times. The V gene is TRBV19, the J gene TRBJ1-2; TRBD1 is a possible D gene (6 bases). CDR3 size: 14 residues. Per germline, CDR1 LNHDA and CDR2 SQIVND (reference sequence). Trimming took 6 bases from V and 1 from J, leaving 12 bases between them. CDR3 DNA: TGTGCCAGTAGCCCATTCAGGGGTAACTATGGCTACACCTTC. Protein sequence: CASSPFRGNYGYTF.